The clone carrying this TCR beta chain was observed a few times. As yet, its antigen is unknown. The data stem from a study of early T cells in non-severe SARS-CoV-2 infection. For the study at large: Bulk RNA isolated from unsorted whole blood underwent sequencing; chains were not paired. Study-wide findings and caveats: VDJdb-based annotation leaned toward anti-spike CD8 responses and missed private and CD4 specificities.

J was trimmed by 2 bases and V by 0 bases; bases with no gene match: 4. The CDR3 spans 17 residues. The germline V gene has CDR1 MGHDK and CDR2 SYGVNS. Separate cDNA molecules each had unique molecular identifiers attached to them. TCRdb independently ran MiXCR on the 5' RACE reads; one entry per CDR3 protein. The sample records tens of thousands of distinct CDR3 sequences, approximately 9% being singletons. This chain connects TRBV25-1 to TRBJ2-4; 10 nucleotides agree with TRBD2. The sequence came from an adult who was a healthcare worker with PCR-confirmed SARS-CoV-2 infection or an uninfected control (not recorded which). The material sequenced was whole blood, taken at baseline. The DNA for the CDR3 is TGTGCCAGCAGTGAATATCTAGCGGGAGAGTCCAAAAACATTCAGTACTTC. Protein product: CASSEYLAGESKNIQYF. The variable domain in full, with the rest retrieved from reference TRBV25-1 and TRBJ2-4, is EADIYQTPRYLVIGTGKKITLECSQTMGHDKMYWYQQDPGMELHLIHYSYGVNSTEKGDLSSESTVSRIRTEHFPLTLESARPSHTSQYLCASSEYLAGESKNIQYFGAGTRLSVL.